The 5 T cell receptor beta chains in this list originate from one sample, sequenced in a study of blood T cell repertoires in COVID-19. Measured with immunoSEQ multiplex PCR; TCRdb has only the in-frame clones, and not every one. The table shows some 59,000 clones, with 80% to 90% occurring only once. Sequencing was done on a sample of peripheral blood. These TCRs come from a man aged 60-69 years with acute or convalescent COVID-19.

The chain recombines TRBV3-1 (or the pseudogene TRBV3-2) with TRBJ1-1; 8 bases map to TRBD1. CDR1 and CDR2 from the germline V gene are LGHDT and YNNKEL (reference sequence). J was trimmed by 2 bases and V by 7 bases; bases with no gene match: 12. The CDR3 has 16 amino acids. The CDR3 region is CASNHWAGGKNTEAFF. DNA of the CDR3: TGTGCCAGCAACCATTGGGCAGGGGGCAAAAACACTGAAGCTTTCTTT.

This clone was picked up one time. The V gene is TRBV30, the J gene TRBJ1-6; 8 bases align to TRBD1. Germline V gene lookup returns CDR1 GTSNPN and CDR2 SVGIG (reference sequence). V dropped 0 bases and J dropped 8; count of bases not matched to a gene: 3. The CDR3 sequence is 14 residues long. This CDR3 reads CAWSVDRVYSPLHF. CDR3 coding DNA: TGTGCCTGGAGTGTGGACAGGGTTTATTCACCCCTCCACTTT.

This chain links TRBV29-1 with TRBJ2-1; TRBD1 is a possible D gene (6 bases). The V end was cut by 7 bases, the J end by 0 bases, with 10 bases between. Germline CDR1 SQVTM, CDR2 ANQGSEA. This CDR3 is 13 amino acids long. CDR3 sequence: CSARDNSYNEQFF. CDR3 DNA sequence: TGCAGCGCCCGGGACAACTCCTACAATGAGCAGTTCTTC.

CDR3 DNA sequence: TGTGCCAGCATCGAGACAGGGAGGAGGAAGGCTTTCTTT. Translation: CASIETGRRKAFF. V gene TRBV12-3 or TRBV12-4 combines with J gene TRBJ1-1, with 7 bases matching TRBD1. V dropped 7 bases and J dropped 11; count of bases not matched to a gene: 13. The CDR3 totals 13 residues.

The chain employs TRBV29-1 and TRBJ2-1; maybe TRBD2 (6 bases). The CDR3 is 12 residues long. Germline values: CDR1 SQVTM, CDR2 ANQGSEA. Trimming removed 4 bases from V and 8 bases from J, with 12 bases in between. The DNA for the CDR3 is TGCAGCGTTGCGGCGGGGTTAGATGAGCAGTTCTTC. This sequence encodes CSVAAGLDEQFF.